In its sample, the clone carrying this TCR beta chain was seen many times. Its specificity is not known. This entry belongs to a study of naive and memory T cell subsets. A UMI-containing oligonucleotide was joined by 3' ligation to the TCR cDNA template. RNA was extracted from over 2 ml of whole blood of healthy adults. Trimming pared 7 bases from V and 0 bases from J, leaving 10 bases between. The CDR3 extends over 14 amino acids. The germline V gene has CDR1 MDHEN and CDR2 SYDVKM. Study observations and caveats: The RNA method is potentially sensitive to activation and differentiation changes.

Amplification of ligated cDNA took four PCR rounds with SP2 and nested alpha and beta constant primers. Blood and skin TCR RNA was reverse transcribed with alpha and beta constant primers. TCRdb called the 5' RACE reads again in MiXCR, with one record for every CDR3 protein. The sample has tens of thousands of distinct CDR3 sequences, approximately 4.8% seen once. The TCR comes from a female donor in good health. The chain combines TRBV28 with TRBJ1-5; D remains ambiguous. The CDR3 coding sequence is TGTGCCAGCATACGGCAGTCTAGCAATCAGCCCCAGCATTTT. It yields the protein CASIRQSSNQPQHF.